This T cell receptor beta chain comes out of a study of radiation and T cells in renal cell carcinoma. Time point noted: baseline pretreatment blood. Regarding treatment: 15 Gy SBRT to primary tumor, nephrectomy 4 weeks later. Assay: immunoSEQ multiplex PCR; the TCRdb copy retains only in-frame clones and omits some. This table has about 140,000 clones, approximately 87% appearing once. To note about this clone: The antigen is undetermined.

Study findings and constraints: Top tumor clonotypes rose in blood 2 weeks post-radiation, then contracted. Baseline intratumoral clonotype presence is unknown without pretreatment biopsies.

This specimen was blood, taken from a patient whose treatment included radiotherapy and nephrectomy. The sequence derives from a woman between 50 and 59 years old with renal cell carcinoma.

CDR3 nucleotide sequence: TGCGCCAGCAGCTTGATGGGTAAGGCGACTGAAGCTTTCTTT. Its translation: CASSLMGKATEAFF. The J gene is TRBJ1-1, the V gene TRBV5-1; D is unresolved. The ends were cut back, 1 base at V and 5 bases at J, with 12 bases in the middle. The CDR3 length is 14 residues. Germline values: CDR1 SGHRS, CDR2 YFSETQ.